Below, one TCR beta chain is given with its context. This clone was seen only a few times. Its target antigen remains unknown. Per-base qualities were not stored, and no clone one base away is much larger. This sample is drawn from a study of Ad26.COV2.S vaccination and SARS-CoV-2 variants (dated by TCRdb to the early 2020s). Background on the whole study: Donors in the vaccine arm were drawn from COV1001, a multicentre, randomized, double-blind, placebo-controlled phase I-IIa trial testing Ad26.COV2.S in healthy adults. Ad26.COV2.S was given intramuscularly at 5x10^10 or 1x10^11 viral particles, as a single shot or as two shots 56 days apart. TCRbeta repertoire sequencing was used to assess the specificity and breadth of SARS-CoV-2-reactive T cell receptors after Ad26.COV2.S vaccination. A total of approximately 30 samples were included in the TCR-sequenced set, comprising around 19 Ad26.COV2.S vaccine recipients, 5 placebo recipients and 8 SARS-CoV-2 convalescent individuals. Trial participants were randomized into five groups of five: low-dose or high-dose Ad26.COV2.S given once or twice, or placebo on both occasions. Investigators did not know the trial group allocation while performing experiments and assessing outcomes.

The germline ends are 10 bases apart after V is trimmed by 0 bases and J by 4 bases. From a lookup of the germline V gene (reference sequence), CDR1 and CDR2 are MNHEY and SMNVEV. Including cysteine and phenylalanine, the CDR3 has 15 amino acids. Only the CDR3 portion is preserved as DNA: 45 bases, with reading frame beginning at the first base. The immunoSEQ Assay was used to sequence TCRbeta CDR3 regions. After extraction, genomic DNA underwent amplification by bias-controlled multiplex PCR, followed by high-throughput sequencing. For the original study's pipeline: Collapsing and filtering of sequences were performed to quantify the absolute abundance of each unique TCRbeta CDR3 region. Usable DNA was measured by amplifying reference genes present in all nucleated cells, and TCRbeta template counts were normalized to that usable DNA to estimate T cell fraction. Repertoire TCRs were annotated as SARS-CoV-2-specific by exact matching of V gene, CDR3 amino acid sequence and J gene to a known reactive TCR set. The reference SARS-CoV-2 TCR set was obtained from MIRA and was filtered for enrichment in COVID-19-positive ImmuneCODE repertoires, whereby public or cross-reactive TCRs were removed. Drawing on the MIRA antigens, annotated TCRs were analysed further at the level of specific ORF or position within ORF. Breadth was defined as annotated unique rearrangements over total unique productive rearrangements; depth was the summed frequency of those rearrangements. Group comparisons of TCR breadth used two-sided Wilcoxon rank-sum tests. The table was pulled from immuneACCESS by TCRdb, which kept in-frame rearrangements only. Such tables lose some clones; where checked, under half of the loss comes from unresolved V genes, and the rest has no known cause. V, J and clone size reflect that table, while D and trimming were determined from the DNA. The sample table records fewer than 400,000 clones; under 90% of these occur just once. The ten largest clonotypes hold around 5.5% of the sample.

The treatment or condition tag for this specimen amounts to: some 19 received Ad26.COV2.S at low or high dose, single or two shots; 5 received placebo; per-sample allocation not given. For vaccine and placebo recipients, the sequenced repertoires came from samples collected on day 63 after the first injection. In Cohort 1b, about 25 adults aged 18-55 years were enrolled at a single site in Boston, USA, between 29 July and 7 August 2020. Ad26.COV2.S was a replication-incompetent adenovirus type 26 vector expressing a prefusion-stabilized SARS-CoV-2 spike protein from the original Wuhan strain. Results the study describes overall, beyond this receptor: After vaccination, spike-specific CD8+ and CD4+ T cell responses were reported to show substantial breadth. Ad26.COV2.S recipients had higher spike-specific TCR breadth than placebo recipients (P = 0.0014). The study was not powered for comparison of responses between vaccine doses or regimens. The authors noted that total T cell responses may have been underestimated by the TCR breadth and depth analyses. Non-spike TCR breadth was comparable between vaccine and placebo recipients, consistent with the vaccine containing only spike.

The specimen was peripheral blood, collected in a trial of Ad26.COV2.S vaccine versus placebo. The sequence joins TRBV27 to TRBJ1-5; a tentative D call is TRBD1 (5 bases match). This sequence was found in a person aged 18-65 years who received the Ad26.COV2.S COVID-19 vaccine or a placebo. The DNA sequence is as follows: TGTGCCAGCAGTTTATCCCCAGGGAAGAATCAGCCCCAGCATTTT. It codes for CASSLSPGKNQPQHF.